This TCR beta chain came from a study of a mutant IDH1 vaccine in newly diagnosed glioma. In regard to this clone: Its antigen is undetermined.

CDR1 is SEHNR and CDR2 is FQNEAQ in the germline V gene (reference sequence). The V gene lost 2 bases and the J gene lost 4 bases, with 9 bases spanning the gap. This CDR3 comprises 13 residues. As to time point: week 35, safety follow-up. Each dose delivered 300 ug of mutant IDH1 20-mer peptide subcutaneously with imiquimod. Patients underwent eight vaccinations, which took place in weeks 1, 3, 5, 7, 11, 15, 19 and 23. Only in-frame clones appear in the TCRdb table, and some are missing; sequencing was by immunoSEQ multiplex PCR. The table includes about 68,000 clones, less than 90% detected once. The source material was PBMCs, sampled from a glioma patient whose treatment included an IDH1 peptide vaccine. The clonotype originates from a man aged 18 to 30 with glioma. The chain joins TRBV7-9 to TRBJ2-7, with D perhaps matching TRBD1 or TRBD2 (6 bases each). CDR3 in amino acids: CASSLQGRYEQYF. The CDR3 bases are TGTGCCAGCAGCTTACAGGGGAGGTACGAGCAGTACTTC.